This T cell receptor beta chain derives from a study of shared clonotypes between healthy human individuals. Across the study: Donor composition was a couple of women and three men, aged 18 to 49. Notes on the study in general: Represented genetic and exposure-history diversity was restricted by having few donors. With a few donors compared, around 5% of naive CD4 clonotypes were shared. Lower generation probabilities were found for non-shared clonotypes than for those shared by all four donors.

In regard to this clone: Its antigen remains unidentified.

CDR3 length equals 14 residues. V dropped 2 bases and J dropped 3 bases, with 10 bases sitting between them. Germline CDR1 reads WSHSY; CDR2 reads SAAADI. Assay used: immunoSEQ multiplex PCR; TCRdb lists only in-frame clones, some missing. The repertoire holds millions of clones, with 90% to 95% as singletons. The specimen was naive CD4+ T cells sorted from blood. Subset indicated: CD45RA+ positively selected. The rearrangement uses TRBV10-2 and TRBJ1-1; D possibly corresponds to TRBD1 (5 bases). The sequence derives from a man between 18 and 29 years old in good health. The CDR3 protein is CASSERGGDTEAFF. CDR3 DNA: TGCGCCAGCAGTGAGCGGGGAGGGGACACTGAAGCTTTCTTT.